The 18 T cell receptor beta chains below were found in one sample sequenced in a study of cytomegalovirus exposure and HLA in healthy donors (dated by TCRdb to the late 2010s). Library creation used the immunoSEQ multiplex PCR assay. The multiplex PCR relied on a mix of 60 forward primers for TCR Vbeta segments and 13 reverse primers for TCR Jbeta segments. The table comes from immuneACCESS by way of TCRdb, which keeps in-frame sequences with V and J called. Part of the clones is missing from these tables; in studies checked, under half for an unresolved V gene and the rest for unknown reasons. The sample data list 150,000 to 200,000 clones, and roughly 84% of these were observed just once. Clones ranked in the top ten supply 0.2% to 0.3% of the sample. The sequencing sample was made of PBMCs. These receptor sequences come from a boy younger than 18 in good health and CMV-seronegative.

The rearrangement joins TRBV5-1 to TRBJ2-7, with 7 bases matching TRBD1. The germline CDR1 and CDR2 sequences are SGHRS and YFSETQ. The CDR3 is made up of 17 amino acids. V lost 4 bases and J lost 4; bases outside the gene matches: 17. The CDR3 sequence: CASSPTGPDRVRYEQYF. The CDR3 DNA follows: TGCGCCAGCAGCCCAACCGGACCCGACAGGGTCAGGTACGAGCAGTACTTC.

This chain links TRBV7-8 with TRBJ2-2, with 10 nucleotides matching TRBD2. V lost 5 bases to trimming and J lost 9 bases; unmatched junction nucleotides: 15. Germline CDR1 is SGHVS and CDR2 is FQNEAQ. The CDR3 is made up of 17 amino acids. The CDR3: CASSPYRLAGPERELFF. The CDR3 coding sequence is TGTGCCAGCAGCCCCTACCGACTAGCGGGCCCTGAGCGGGAGCTGTTTTTT.

This clone was seen only a few times. This chain joins TRBV27 and TRBJ2-7; D possibly corresponds to TRBD2 (6 bases). In germline, CDR1 is MNHEY, CDR2 SMNVEV (reference sequence). This CDR3 spans 15 amino acids. Trimming removed 5 bases at V and 6 bases at J, with 20 bases between. CDR3 coding DNA: TGTGCCAGCAGTCCCCGACAGACGGGGGTCTCCGAGCAGTACTTC. Amino acids: CASSPRQTGVSEQYF.

V gene TRBV2 combines with J gene TRBJ1-2; perhaps TRBD1 as D (6 bases). In germline, CDR1 is SNHLY, CDR2 FYNNEI. Trimming cost V 2 bases and J 4 bases, with 11 bases left between them. The CDR3 extends over 14 amino acids. The CDR3 sequence: CASSEREGGYGYTF. The DNA of the CDR3 is TGTGCCAGCAGTGAAAGGGAAGGGGGCTATGGCTACACCTTC.

This clone showed up just a few times. This sequence joins TRBV25-1 and TRBJ1-4; 12 bases line up with TRBD1. The CDR3 extends over 15 amino acids. Germline lookup yields CDR1 MGHDK and CDR2 SYGVNS. Unmatched junction bases numbered 3, after V lost 2 bases and J lost 8 bases. Written as DNA, the CDR3 is TGTGCCAGCAGTGAAAGGGACAGGGGGCGCGAAAAACTGTTTTTT. As protein: CASSERDRGREKLFF.

This clone was found a few times. V usage is TRBV4-1 and J usage is TRBJ2-7; weak D call: TRBD1 (5 bases). Trimming shortened V by 0 bases and J by 4 bases, and 16 bases separated the two germline ends. CDR1 MGHRA and CDR2 YSYEKL come from the germline V gene. The CDR3 sequence is 16 residues long. The DNA for the CDR3 is TGCGCCAGCAGCCAAGATCTGGGCAGGGTTACGTACGAGCAGTACTTC. This translates into CASSQDLGRVTYEQYF.

This clone was recorded once. V gene TRBV27 combines with J gene TRBJ1-2, with a tentative D call TRBD1 (6 bases). CDR1 and CDR2 (germline): MNHEY, SMNVEV (reference sequence). The V and J ends lost 5 bases and 6 bases respectively, with 13 bases between them. CDR3 length: 13 amino acids. The CDR3 nucleotides are TGTGCCAGCAGTGTCCGATACAGGGATGGCTACACCTTC. Protein sequence: CASSVRYRDGYTF.

As for this clone: One junction end does not reproduce the germline sequence, and a read error may be involved. V is TRBV2 and J is TRBJ2-7; D gene uncertain. Germline V lookup: CDR1 SNHLY, CDR2 FYNNEI. The CDR3 sequence is 10 residues long. The CDR3: CASSEVLLNF. In DNA form, the CDR3 reads TGTGCCAGCAGTGAAGTCTTATTAAACTTC.

CDR3 residues: CSVEPGDYGYTF. DNA for the CDR3: TGCAGCGTGGAACCAGGGGACTATGGCTACACCTTC. The V call is TRBV29-1, the J call TRBJ1-2; a weak D match, TRBD1 (6 bases). The V gene lost 6 bases and the J gene lost 3 bases, with 11 bases spanning the gap. Looked up from germline, CDR1 is SQVTM and CDR2 is ANQGSEA. This CDR3 comprises 12 residues.

Here the CDR3 reads CASHRTSGRSDTQYF. CDR3 nucleotide sequence: TGTGCCAGCCATAGGACTAGCGGGAGAAGTGATACGCAGTATTTT. The chain carries TRBV7-2 and TRBJ2-3; 13 bases are a match to TRBD2. The CDR3 loop spans 15 amino acids. Trimming removed 8 bases from V and 6 bases from J; junction bases left unmatched: 8. Germline lookup yields CDR1 SGHTA and CDR2 FQGNSA.

The rearrangement uses TRBV5-6 and TRBJ2-7, with 11 bases matching TRBD1. The germline V gene has CDR1 SGHDT and CDR2 YYEEEE. The junction had 3 bases not matched to a gene; V was cut back by 4 bases and J by 6 bases. The CDR3 is 13 residues long. The CDR3 bases are TGTGCCAGCAGCGCGGGACAGGGGGTCGAGCAGTACTTC. Translation gives CASSAGQGVEQYF.

This chain connects TRBV6-5 to TRBJ1-1; weak D call: TRBD1 (6 bases). The ends were cut back, 4 bases at V and 4 bases at J, with 13 bases in the middle. The CDR3 totals 14 residues. Germline assignment: CDR1 MNHEY and CDR2 SVGAGI. The CDR3 nucleotides read TGTGCCAGCAGTTCGGCAACGGACAGCACTGAAGCTTTCTTT. Amino acid sequence: CASSSATDSTEAFF.

CDR3 residues: CSVPARQGAVTEAFF. As DNA, the CDR3 is TGCAGCGTTCCCGCCCGACAGGGGGCGGTCACTGAAGCTTTCTTT. The J gene is TRBJ1-1, the V gene TRBV29-1; TRBD1 aligns across 10 bases. CDR1 is SQVTM, CDR2 ANQGSEA, per germline. J was trimmed by 4 bases and V by 5 bases; bases with no gene match: 10. This CDR3 comprises 15 residues.

This sequence joins TRBV4-3 and TRBJ1-1; a weak D match, TRBD1 (6 bases). Trimming cost V 3 bases and J 10 bases, with 15 bases left between them. In germline, CDR1 is LGHNA, CDR2 YSLEER. The CDR3 is made up of 13 amino acids. CDR3 region: CASSQDSTGVAFF. The DNA for the CDR3 is TGCGCCAGCAGCCAGGATTCGACAGGAGTAGCTTTCTTT.

The rearrangement links TRBV9 to TRBJ1-4; TRBD1 might be the D (6 bases). The CDR3 has 14 residues. Germline CDR1 is SGDLS and CDR2 is YYNGEE. Trimming shortened V by 6 bases and J by 7 bases, and 16 bases separated the two germline ends. The CDR3 is CASKGGTSSEKLFF. The CDR3 DNA is TGTGCCAGCAAGGGGGGGACCAGCAGTGAAAAACTGTTTTTT.

The chain's CDR3 is CASSISGQDGYTF. In nucleotides, the CDR3 is TGTGCCAGTAGTATATCAGGGCAGGATGGCTACACCTTC. The V and J genes are TRBV19 and TRBJ1-2, with D perhaps TRBD1 (5 bases). The CDR3 runs to 13 residues. The germline gives CDR1 LNHDA, CDR2 SQIVND (reference sequence). The V and J ends lost 2 bases and 6 bases respectively, with 10 bases between them.

With regard to this clone: The same CDR3 is also encoded by other DNA sequences in this sample. The chain combines TRBV5-4 with TRBJ1-1; 7 nucleotides align to TRBD1. Germline loops: CDR1 SGHNT, CDR2 YYREEE (reference sequence). This CDR3 is 13 amino acids long. The V and J ends lost 4 bases and 5 bases, in that order; junction bases with no gene match: 5. CDR3 nucleotide sequence: TGTGCCAGCAGCCAGACAGGGAGGACTGAAGCTTTCTTT. Protein product: CASSQTGRTEAFF.

This rearrangement joins TRBV5-6 to TRBJ1-4; 10 nucleotides line up with TRBD1. Germline CDR1 and CDR2: SGHDT and YYEEEE. This CDR3 is 16 amino acids long. J lost 0 bases, V lost 3 bases, and 2 bases had no gene match. The CDR3 protein is CASSYGQGATNEKLFF. CDR3 coding DNA: TGTGCCAGCAGCTACGGACAGGGGGCAACTAATGAAAAACTGTTTTTT. The full variable domain, rest sourced from reference TRBV5-6 and TRBJ1-4, is DAGVTQSPTHLIKTRGQQVTLRCSPKSGHDTVSWYQQALGQGPQFIFQYYEEEERQRGNFPDRFSGHQFPNYSSELNVNALLLGDSALYLCASSYGQGATNEKLFFGSGTQLSVL.